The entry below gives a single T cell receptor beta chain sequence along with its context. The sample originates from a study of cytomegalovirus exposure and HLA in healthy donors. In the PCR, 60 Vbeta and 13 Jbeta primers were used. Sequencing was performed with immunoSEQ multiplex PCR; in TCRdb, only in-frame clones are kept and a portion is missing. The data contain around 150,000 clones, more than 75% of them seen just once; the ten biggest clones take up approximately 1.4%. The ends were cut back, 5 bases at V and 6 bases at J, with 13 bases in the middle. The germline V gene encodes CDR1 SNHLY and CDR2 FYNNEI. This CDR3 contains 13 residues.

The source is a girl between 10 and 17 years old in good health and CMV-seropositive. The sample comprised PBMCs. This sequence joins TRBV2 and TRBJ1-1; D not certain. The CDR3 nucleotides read TGTGCCAGCAGTCGGGATTCGAAATCTGAAGCTTTCTTT. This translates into CASSRDSKSEAFF.